This TCR beta chain is from a study of blood T cell repertoires in COVID-19. About the study: The United States, Italy and Spain provided the acute and convalescent COVID-19 samples. In each case, the material was cDNA or gDNA derived from T cells, B-cell-depleted T cells, or PBMCs.

Original processing methods: It was from reference gene primer amplification that nucleated cell counts were estimated. Sequenced by immunoSEQ multiplex PCR; TCRdb stores in-frame clones only, minus some. D and trimming come from the DNA, and the V and J calls and clone size come from that table. The repertoire consists of about 190,000 clones, with around nine tenths occurring once and the leading ten covering 1.1%. The germline V gene has CDR1 SQVTM and CDR2 ANQGSEA. V shed 3 bases and J 2 bases; nucleotides not matched to a gene: 8. The CDR3 runs 15 residues. The TCR sequence derives from a man aged 30 to 39 with acute or convalescent COVID-19. The sequenced sample was peripheral blood. The chain joins TRBV29-1 to TRBJ1-2, with TRBD1 matching over 8 bases. The CDR3 spells CSVEGTGGSNYGYTF. In DNA form, the CDR3 reads TGCAGCGTTGAGGGGACAGGCGGCTCAAACTATGGCTACACCTTC.